What follows are 2 T cell receptor beta chains derived from one specimen sequenced in a study of blood T cell repertoires in COVID-19. Some clones are missing from TCRdb's copy, which holds only in-frame ones; the method was immunoSEQ multiplex PCR. The sample shows roughly 32,000 clones, around nine tenths of them seen only once. The sequenced sample was peripheral blood. The receptor source for this set is a human donor in a cohort sampled during active COVID-19.

V is TRBV7-2 and J is TRBJ2-7; D is unclear. Germline CDR1 reads SGHTA; CDR2 reads FQGNSA. The CDR3 totals 13 residues. V was trimmed by 3 bases and J by 3 bases, leaving 9 bases between them. CDR3 loop: CASSLIRGYEQYF. The CDR3 nucleotides are TGTGCCAGCAGCTTGATTAGAGGCTACGAGCAGTACTTC.

This sequence joins TRBV10-2 and TRBJ1-1; TRBD1 aligns across 11 bases. Germline-derived CDR1 and CDR2 are WSHSY and SAAADI. Trimming cost V 6 bases and J 7 bases; bases outside gene matches: 7. CDR3 length equals 14 residues. CDR3 nucleotides: TGCGCCAGCAGCCGCGGACAGGGGGCGAGTGAAGCTTTCTTT. Translating gives CASSRGQGASEAFF.